The 20 T cell receptor beta chains below were found in one sample sequenced in a study of identical twins. A single record per CDR3 protein comes from TCRdb applying MiXCR to the 5' RACE reads. The repertoire holds 450,000 to 650,000 distinct CDR3 sequences, around 15% seen once, with about 0.4% in the top ten. The same data also contributed to another study, on yellow fever vaccine responses in identical twins.

Sequencing was performed on CD4+ T cells sorted from blood. These receptors were obtained from a woman younger than 35 in good health.

The gene calls are TRBV20-1 and TRBJ2-7, with a possible D match to TRBD1 (5 bases). The germline V gene has CDR1 DFQATT and CDR2 SNEGSKA (reference sequence). This CDR3 is 16 amino acids long. The CDR3 DNA reads TGCAGTGCCAGAGGCCAAAGTGGACACGACTCCTACGAGCAGTACGTC. Amino acids: CSARGQSGHDSYEQYV.

This chain joins TRBV11-3 and TRBJ2-2; TRBD2 aligns across 7 bases. The CDR3 is 16 amino acids. V was pared by 7 bases and J by 4 bases, with 12 bases of the junction left unmatched. From germline, CDR1 is SGHNT and CDR2 YENEEA. Here the CDR3 reads CASTIGGRAFTGELFF. CDR3 bases: TGTGCCAGCACCATCGGAGGGAGGGCTTTCACCGGGGAGCTGTTTTTT.

This chain uses TRBV7-8 with TRBJ2-1; 7 nucleotides align to TRBD1. The CDR3 runs to 15 residues. Unmatched junction bases numbered 9, after V lost 6 bases and J lost 4 bases. Germline V gene lookup returns CDR1 SGHVS and CDR2 FQNEAQ. Here the CDR3 DNA reads TGTGCCAGCAGTCCCGACAGGGTCAATTACAATGAGCAGTTCTTC. Its protein product is CASSPDRVNYNEQFF. The complete variable domain, with remaining parts taken from reference TRBV7-8 and TRBJ2-1, reads GAGVSQSPRYKVAKRGQDVALRCDPISGHVSLFWYQQALGQGPEFLTYFQNEAQLDKSGLPSDRFFAERPEGSVSTLKIQRTQQEDSAVYLCASSPDRVNYNEQFFGPGTRLTVL.

This clonotype was seen only a few times. The gene calls are TRBV27 and TRBJ1-4; no firm D call. CDR1 and CDR2 (germline): MNHEY, SMNVEV (reference sequence). The ends were cut back, 2 bases at V and 8 bases at J, with 12 bases in the middle. This CDR3 is built from 14 residues. The CDR3 here is CASSLVALGEKLFF. The CDR3 region has the DNA TGTGCCAGCAGTTTAGTTGCGCTTGGGGAAAAACTGTTTTTT.

The CDR3, as DNA: TGTGCCAGCAGCATTAACAGAGAGCAGTACTTC. Its translation is CASSINREQYF. V gene TRBV5-5 combines with J gene TRBJ2-7, with D uncertain. The CDR3 is 11 amino acids. V lost 4 bases, J lost 7 bases, and 9 bases lay in between. Germline V CDR1 and CDR2: SGHKS, YYEKEE (reference sequence).

This clonotype was detected a few times. The chain carries TRBV12-3 or TRBV12-4 and TRBJ1-6; D ambiguous. The length of the CDR3 is 15 residues. Deletions cut 5 bases from V and 8 bases from J, with 16 bases between. The CDR3 spells CASSPRGWADSPLHF. As DNA, the CDR3 is TGTGCCAGCAGTCCCCGAGGGTGGGCGGATTCACCCCTCCACTTT.

The chain links TRBV6-4 to TRBJ1-2; D remains ambiguous. Per the germline V gene, CDR1 is MRHNA and CDR2 is SNTAGT. The V end lost 7 bases, the J end lost 7 bases, and 16 bases lay between the germline ends. CDR3 length: 13 residues. This CDR3 reads CASTQDGRGGYTF. The CDR3 DNA reads TGTGCCAGCACCCAGGACGGACGAGGTGGCTACACCTTC.

This clonotype was recorded a few times. This chain uses TRBV7-8 with TRBJ2-2, with D perhaps matching TRBD1 (6 bases). The V end was cut by 5 bases, the J end by 0 bases, with 16 bases between. Looked up from germline, CDR1 is SGHVS and CDR2 is FQNEAQ. This CDR3 is built from 17 residues. CDR3 protein: CASSLSRDKANTGELFF. Here the CDR3 DNA reads TGTGCCAGCAGCCTTTCCCGGGACAAGGCGAACACCGGGGAGCTGTTTTTT. Supplemented by reference TRBV7-8 and TRBJ2-2, the full variable domain reads GAGVSQSPRYKVAKRGQDVALRCDPISGHVSLFWYQQALGQGPEFLTYFQNEAQLDKSGLPSDRFFAERPEGSVSTLKIQRTQQEDSAVYLCASSLSRDKANTGELFFGEGSRLTVL.

V gene TRBV5-5 combines with J gene TRBJ2-5, with a weak D call TRBD2 (6 bases). Germline V gene sequence: CDR1 SGHKS, CDR2 YYEKEE (reference sequence). The V end lost 6 bases, the J end lost 5 bases, and 17 bases lay between the germline ends. The CDR3 sequence is 14 residues long. The DNA for the CDR3 is TGTGCCAGCACCCCACTGGGCGGGAAGGAGACCCAGTACTTC. Translated, it gives CASTPLGGKETQYF. The whole variable domain, remainder taken from reference TRBV5-5 and TRBJ2-5, is DAGVTQSPTHLIKTRGQQVTLRCSPISGHKSVSWYQQVLGQGPQFIFQYYEKEERGRGNFPDRFSARQFPNYSSELNVNALLLGDSALYLCASTPLGGKETQYFGPGTRLLVL.

This CDR3 reads CASSLIPGLRTGELFF. CDR3 DNA: TGTGCCAGCAGCTTGATCCCGGGATTACGCACCGGGGAGCTGTTTTTT. The gene calls are TRBV7-9 and TRBJ2-2; D might be TRBD2 (5 bases). V lost 3 bases to trimming and J lost 4 bases, with 15 bases between them. Germline values: CDR1 SEHNR, CDR2 FQNEAQ (reference sequence). This CDR3 has 16 amino acids.

The V and J genes are TRBV20-1 and TRBJ2-2; perhaps TRBD2 as D (5 bases). Germline V gene lookup returns CDR1 DFQATT and CDR2 SNEGSKA (reference sequence). V was cut by 5 bases and J by 5 bases, with 15 bases left in between. This CDR3 region has 14 residues. CDR3 amino acids: CSASTGITTGELFF. The DNA for the CDR3 is TGCAGTGCTTCCACCGGGATTACTACCGGGGAGCTGTTTTTT.

The chain combines TRBV5-1 with TRBJ2-1, with 9 bases fitting TRBD2. The V gene end was trimmed by 4 bases and the J gene end by 4 bases; junction bases not matched to a gene: 9. Germline assignment: CDR1 SGHRS and CDR2 YFSETQ. This CDR3 has 16 residues. The CDR3 region has the DNA TGCGCCAGCAGCCTGATAGCGGGAGCGGTGTACAATGAGCAGTTCTTC. Translation: CASSLIAGAVYNEQFF.

In this sample, this clonotype turned up a few times. The CDR3 bases are TGTGCCAGTAGTAGAACTAGCGGGAAGGGCGATGAGCAGTTCTTC. This codes for CASSRTSGKGDEQFF. The V gene is TRBV19, the J gene TRBJ2-1, with 10 nucleotides matching TRBD2. The CDR3 is made up of 15 amino acids. Germline CDR1 and CDR2: LNHDA and SQIVND (reference sequence). V gave up 4 bases and J gave up 8 bases; unmatched junction bases: 8.

This chain connects TRBV29-1 to TRBJ2-5; 10 nucleotides line up with TRBD2. The CDR3 has 13 residues. In germline, CDR1 is SQVTM, CDR2 ANQGSEA. The V and J ends lost 4 bases and 4 bases, in that order; junction bases with no gene match: 3. The CDR3 nucleotides read TGCAGCGTTGTCCCTAGCGGGAGAGAGACCCAGTACTTC. It encodes CSVVPSGRETQYF.

V is TRBV5-1 and J is TRBJ2-2, with 8 bases matching TRBD2. V trimming: 4 bases; J trimming: 5 bases; junction bases outside the gene matches: 7. Germline CDR1 reads SGHRS; CDR2 reads YFSETQ. The CDR3 loop spans 15 amino acids. The CDR3 region is CASSEGLARTGELFF. The CDR3 nucleotides read TGCGCCAGCAGCGAAGGACTAGCAAGGACCGGGGAGCTGTTTTTT.

The V call is TRBV20-1, the J call TRBJ2-4; no firm D call. Germline V gives CDR1 DFQATT, CDR2 SNEGSKA (reference sequence). V was clipped by 1 base and J by 2 bases, with 9 bases between them. This CDR3 comprises 14 residues. The CDR3 DNA reads as TGCAGTGCTAGAGGAGGCCAGACCAAAAACATTCAGTACTTC. Amino acid sequence: CSARGGQTKNIQYF.

This clonotype was found a few times. This rearrangement joins TRBV6-7 to TRBJ2-3; no clear D gene. TRBV6-7 counts as an open reading frame of uncertain function. The CDR3 totals 15 residues. Trimming took off 7 bases at V and 2 bases at J, with 16 bases between the two ends. The DNA of the CDR3 is TGTGCCAGCATTCTAACGGGCGGCCCCACAGATACGCAGTATTTT. Encoded protein: CASILTGGPTDTQYF.

The chain employs TRBV5-5 and TRBJ2-1; D gene uncertain. The V end lost 4 bases, the J end lost 2 bases, and 16 bases lay between the germline ends. The CDR3 spans 16 residues. Germline V CDR1 and CDR2: SGHKS, YYEKEE (reference sequence). CDR3 nucleotide sequence: TGTGCCAGCAGCGTTGGCTATGCGGCCACCTACAATGAGCAGTTCTTC. Its protein is CASSVGYAATYNEQFF.

A few counts support this clonotype. This rearrangement joins TRBV29-1 to TRBJ1-4; 8 positions agree with TRBD1. V lost 4 bases and J lost 2; bases outside the gene matches: 6. This CDR3 contains 15 residues. CDR1 and CDR2 (germline): SQVTM, ANQGSEA. CDR3 nucleotides: TGCAGCGTTGCCAGACAGGGGAATACTAATGAAAAACTGTTTTTT. The encoded protein is CSVARQGNTNEKLFF.

This clonotype was detected only a few times. The rearrangement uses TRBV3-1 and TRBJ2-2, with D possibly matching TRBD2 (7 bases). Germline V gene data show CDR1 as LGHDT and CDR2 as YNNKEL (reference sequence). This CDR3 comprises 16 residues. The germline V and J ends were trimmed by 1 base and 5 bases, with 14 bases remaining between them. The CDR3 DNA reads TGTGCCAGCAGCCAAGGTTGGGGGGGGCTGACCGGGGAGCTGTTTTTT. Amino acids: CASSQGWGGLTGELFF. Full variable domain (remainder filled in from reference TRBV3-1 and TRBJ2-2): DTAVSQTPKYLVTQMGNDKSIKCEQNLGHDTMYWYKQDSKKFLKIMFSYNNKELIINETVPNRFSPKSPDKAHLNLHINSLELGDSAVYFCASSQGWGGLTGELFFGEGSRLTVL.